This is a list of T cell receptor beta chains from one sample in a study of T cell changes during pregnancy in multiple sclerosis. Profiled with immunoSEQ multiplex PCR; TCRdb holds only in-frame clones, not every one. Found here are 40,000 to 45,000 clones, 85% to 90% of them singletons; the top ten hold 0.45% to 0.6%. Sequenced here: CD4+ T cells from peripheral blood mononuclear cells, sampled in the first trimester of pregnancy. These receptors were taken from a female donor with multiple sclerosis, enrolled in a pregnancy study. Both conserved end residues are part of each CDR3. D genes are given only for firm matches. Expanded clones get a size class; other rows say once, few or many, or leave the size out.

J gene: TRBJ2-7
V gene: TRBV7-2
clone size: once
D gene: TRBD2
CDR3 DNA: TGTGCCAGCAGCTTAGTGGGAGGGTCGCACGAGCAGTACTTC
CDR3 protein: CASSLVGGSHEQYF

J gene: TRBJ1-2
V gene: TRBV28
clone size: -
D gene: -
CDR3 DNA: TGTGCCAGCAGTTTCCTCCGGGGGATATATGGCTACACCTTC
CDR3 protein: CASSFLRGIYGYTF

J gene: TRBJ2-7
V gene: TRBV19
clone size: -
D gene: TRBD1
CDR3 DNA: TGTGCCAGTAGTATAGGGCCGGGACAGGTGCAGCGGGAGCAGTACTTC
CDR3 protein: CASSIGPGQVQREQYF

J gene: TRBJ1-1
V gene: TRBV2
clone size: -
D gene: -
CDR3 DNA: TGTGCCAGCAGGGGGCTGGGAGGGCTGAACACTGAAGCTTTCTTT
CDR3 protein: CASRGLGGLNTEAFF

J gene: TRBJ2-2
V gene: TRBV18
clone size: -
D gene: -
CDR3 DNA: TGTGCCAGCTCATCCACGAACACCGGGGAGCTGTTTTTT
CDR3 protein: CASSSTNTGELFF

J gene: TRBJ1-2
V gene: TRBV23-1
clone size: -
D gene: -
CDR3 DNA: TGCGCCAGCAGTCAGTTCCAGGATGGCTACACCTTC
CDR3 protein: CASSQFQDGYTF

J gene: TRBJ2-5
V gene: TRBV25-1
clone size: -
D gene: TRBD2
CDR3 DNA: TGTGCCAGCAGTGAACTCACCGGGACTACGGAGACCCAGTACTTC
CDR3 protein: CASSELTGTTETQYF

J gene: TRBJ2-7
V gene: TRBV29-1
clone size: -
D gene: -
CDR3 DNA: TGCAGCGTTTTGGGACTCCGAAGCTCCTACGAGCAGTACTTC
CDR3 protein: CSVLGLRSSYEQYF

J gene: TRBJ2-7
V gene: TRBV10-3
clone size: once
D gene: TRBD2
CDR3 DNA: TGTGCCATCAGTGGGACTAGCGGGAGTTACGAGCAGTACTTC
CDR3 protein: CAISGTSGSYEQYF

J gene: TRBJ2-3
V gene: TRBV4-3
clone size: -
D gene: TRBD2
CDR3 DNA: TGCGCCAGCAGCCAGATTAGCGGGGTTAGCACAGATACGCAGTATTTT
CDR3 protein: CASSQISGVSTDTQYF

J gene: TRBJ2-5
V gene: TRBV13
clone size: few
D gene: -
CDR3 DNA: TGTGCCAGCAGCCCTTACTTACGTACCCAGTACTTC
CDR3 protein: CASSPYLRTQYF

J gene: TRBJ2-6
V gene: TRBV7-9
clone size: -
D gene: -
CDR3 DNA: TGTGCCAGCAGTCACGAGGGGGCTGGGGCCAACGTCCTGACTTTC
CDR3 protein: CASSHEGAGANVLTF

J gene: TRBJ1-2
V gene: TRBV28
clone size: -
D gene: TRBD1
CDR3 DNA: TGTGCCAGCAGTTTGCCGACAGGGGTCTTGAGTGGCTACACCTTC
CDR3 protein: CASSLPTGVLSGYTF

J gene: TRBJ1-5
V gene: TRBV19
clone size: -
D gene: TRBD1
CDR3 DNA: TGTGCCAGTAGTCGACAGGGTTTTGACAATCAGCCCCAGCATTTT
CDR3 protein: CASSRQGFDNQPQHF

J gene: TRBJ2-5
V gene: TRBV18
clone size: -
D gene: TRBD2
CDR3 DNA: TGTGCCAGCTCACCCCCCAGCGGGGGGACCCAGTACTTC
CDR3 protein: CASSPPSGGTQYF

J gene: TRBJ1-4
V gene: TRBV11-2
clone size: -
D gene: -
CDR3 DNA: TGTGCCAGCAGCTTACTCAGCGCAACTAATGAAAAACTGTTTTTT
CDR3 protein: CASSLLSATNEKLFF

J gene: TRBJ2-7
V gene: TRBV28
clone size: once
D gene: TRBD2
CDR3 DNA: TGTGCCAGCAGTTTAGGACTAGGACCCTACGAGCAGTACTTC
CDR3 protein: CASSLGLGPYEQYF

J gene: TRBJ1-2
V gene: TRBV2
clone size: few
D gene: TRBD1
CDR3 DNA: TGTGCCAGCAGTGAGTACAGGGGGCATGGCTACACCTTC
CDR3 protein: CASSEYRGHGYTF

J gene: TRBJ1-1
V gene: TRBV21-1
clone size: -
D gene: -
CDR3 DNA: TGTGCCAGCAGCGAAGACTGGGACAGCCCCATGAACACTGAAGCTTTCTTT
CDR3 protein: CASSEDWDSPMNTEAFF

J gene: TRBJ2-2
V gene: TRBV5-1
clone size: once
D gene: TRBD2
CDR3 DNA: TGCGCCAGCAGCCCGTTGACTAGCGCTATAAACACCGGGGAGCTGTTTTTT
CDR3 protein: CASSPLTSAINTGELFF

J gene: TRBJ2-2
V gene: TRBV2
clone size: -
D gene: -
CDR3 DNA: TGTGCCAGCGGCAGGACTGGGGTCACCGGGGAGCTGTTTTTT
CDR3 protein: CASGRTGVTGELFF

J gene: TRBJ1-3
V gene: TRBV10-3
clone size: -
D gene: -
CDR3 DNA: TGTGCCATCAGTCCCCGCGGCGGGGGGGGAAACACCATATATTTT
CDR3 protein: CAISPRGGGGNTIYF

J gene: TRBJ2-6
V gene: TRBV5-1
clone size: few
D gene: -
CDR3 DNA: TGCGCCAGCAGCTTGGTTGCCCTGAGCTCTGGGGCCAACGTCCTGACTTTC
CDR3 protein: CASSLVALSSGANVLTF

J gene: TRBJ2-7
V gene: TRBV28
clone size: -
D gene: TRBD1
CDR3 DNA: TGTGCCGGGGCCCCCCGCAGGGGGTACTACGAGCAGTACTTC
CDR3 protein: CAGAPRRGYYEQYF

J gene: TRBJ1-2
V gene: TRBV5-1
clone size: -
D gene: -
CDR3 DNA: TGCGCCAGCAGCTATAACCCCGGGTCGGTTTCGGGCTACACCTTC
CDR3 protein: CASSYNPGSVSGYTF

J gene: TRBJ2-5
V gene: TRBV9
clone size: once
D gene: -
CDR3 DNA: TGTGCCAGCAGCGTAGCTATGAAAGAGACCCAGTACTTC
CDR3 protein: CASSVAMKETQYF

J gene: TRBJ1-5
V gene: TRBV28
clone size: -
D gene: TRBD1
CDR3 DNA: TGTGCCAGCAGTCAAAGGACAGGGGGCAATCAGCCCCAGCATTTT
CDR3 protein: CASSQRTGGNQPQHF

J gene: TRBJ2-1
V gene: TRBV29-1
clone size: -
D gene: -
CDR3 DNA: TGCAGCGTTCTCGGCGGGACGGGCTCCTACAATGAGCAGTTCTTC
CDR3 protein: CSVLGGTGSYNEQFF

J gene: TRBJ2-3
V gene: TRBV10-3
clone size: -
D gene: -
CDR3 DNA: TGTGCCATCAGATTAGCGGAGGGGGGGTCGCAGTATTTT
CDR3 protein: CAIRLAEGGSQYF

J gene: TRBJ2-1
V gene: TRBV9
clone size: -
D gene: TRBD2
CDR3 DNA: TGTGCCAGCAGCGCTCGGGGAGGGTCCTACAATGAGCAGTTCTTC
CDR3 protein: CASSARGGSYNEQFF

J gene: TRBJ1-1
V gene: TRBV7-9
clone size: once
D gene: TRBD1
CDR3 DNA: TGTGCCAGCAGTCGCCGGGGACAGGGAGAAACTGAAGCTTTCTTT
CDR3 protein: CASSRRGQGETEAFF

J gene: TRBJ2-3
V gene: TRBV5-1
clone size: -
D gene: TRBD2
CDR3 DNA: TGCGCCAGCAGCTTGATGTCGGGAGGGGCAGATACGCAGTATTTT
CDR3 protein: CASSLMSGGADTQYF

J gene: TRBJ2-5
V gene: TRBV11-2
clone size: -
D gene: TRBD2
CDR3 DNA: TGTGCCAGCAGCTCACTAGCGGGAGGGAGGGAGACCCAGTACTTC
CDR3 protein: CASSSLAGGRETQYF

J gene: TRBJ2-7
V gene: TRBV14
clone size: once
D gene: -
CDR3 DNA: TGTGCCAGCAGCCAAGATCAGATCTCCTACGAGCAGTACTTC
CDR3 protein: CASSQDQISYEQYF

J gene: TRBJ1-2
V gene: TRBV27
clone size: -
D gene: TRBD1
CDR3 DNA: TGTGCCAGCAGCAGAGGGGGCGGCTATGGCTACACCTTC
CDR3 protein: CASSRGGGYGYTF

J gene: TRBJ2-7
V gene: TRBV5-1
clone size: once
D gene: -
CDR3 DNA: TGCGCCAGCAGCTTGGTAGGGGCTACTCGACGGGACGAGCAGTACTTC
CDR3 protein: CASSLVGATRRDEQYF

J gene: TRBJ2-5
V gene: TRBV6-5
clone size: -
D gene: TRBD1
CDR3 DNA: TGTGCCAGCAGTCAAGACAGGGGGCTACAAGAGACCCAGTACTTC
CDR3 protein: CASSQDRGLQETQYF

J gene: TRBJ1-2
V gene: TRBV28
clone size: -
D gene: TRBD1
CDR3 DNA: TGTGCCAGCAGTGCCCGACAGGGACTTTGGAGAGGTGGCTACACCTTC
CDR3 protein: CASSARQGLWRGGYTF

J gene: TRBJ2-2
V gene: TRBV5-1
clone size: -
D gene: -
CDR3 DNA: TGCGCCAGCAGCTTGGAACTTGGGGAGCTGTTTTTT
CDR3 protein: CASSLELGELFF

J gene: TRBJ2-4
V gene: TRBV27
clone size: few
D gene: -
CDR3 DNA: TGTGCCAGCAGTCCGCAGGGAGGCAAAAACATTCAGTACTTC
CDR3 protein: CASSPQGGKNIQYF

J gene: TRBJ2-7
V gene: TRBV19
clone size: -
D gene: -
CDR3 DNA: TGTGCCAGTAGTACTGGGGCCGATCGGGAGCAGTACTTC
CDR3 protein: CASSTGADREQYF

J gene: TRBJ1-1
V gene: TRBV7-2
clone size: -
D gene: TRBD1
CDR3 DNA: TGTGCCAGCAGCTGGCTGACAGGGACTGAAGCTTTCTTT
CDR3 protein: CASSWLTGTEAFF

J gene: TRBJ1-3
V gene: TRBV6-1
clone size: -
D gene: TRBD1
CDR3 DNA: TGTGCCAGCTCTAGCTCGGACAGGGCTGGAAACACCATATATTTT
CDR3 protein: CASSSSDRAGNTIYF

J gene: TRBJ2-7
V gene: TRBV6-1
clone size: few
D gene: TRBD2
CDR3 DNA: TGTGCCAGCAGTTCTAGCGGGAGGTACTACGAGCAGTACTTC
CDR3 protein: CASSSSGRYYEQYF

J gene: TRBJ1-1
V gene: TRBV7-2
clone size: -
D gene: TRBD1
CDR3 DNA: TGTGCCAGCAGCTTAGACAGGGGGGATGAAGCTTTCTTT
CDR3 protein: CASSLDRGDEAFF

J gene: TRBJ2-1
V gene: TRBV4-2
clone size: -
D gene: TRBD2
CDR3 DNA: TGTGCCAGCAGCCAACCTAGCGGGGACTACAATGAGCAGTTCTTC
CDR3 protein: CASSQPSGDYNEQFF

J gene: TRBJ1-2
V gene: TRBV7-8
clone size: -
D gene: -
CDR3 DNA: TGTGCCAGCAGCTCGTCCTCAGGGAACTATGGCTACACCTTC
CDR3 protein: CASSSSSGNYGYTF

J gene: TRBJ2-7
V gene: TRBV5-1
clone size: -
D gene: -
CDR3 DNA: TGCGCCAGCAGCTTGGTGGGGGGATACGAGCAGTACTTC
CDR3 protein: CASSLVGGYEQYF

J gene: TRBJ1-3
V gene: TRBV7-2
clone size: -
D gene: -
CDR3 DNA: TGTGCCAGCAGCTTAGACAGGAAAGACACCATATATTTT
CDR3 protein: CASSLDRKDTIYF

J gene: TRBJ2-5
V gene: TRBV18
clone size: -
D gene: -
CDR3 DNA: TGTGCCAGCTCACCTCGTCAAGAGACCCAGTACTTC
CDR3 protein: CASSPRQETQYF

J gene: TRBJ1-6
V gene: TRBV5-1
clone size: -
D gene: TRBD1
CDR3 DNA: TGCGCCAGCAGCTCTGGACAGGGAGATTCACCCCTCCACTTT
CDR3 protein: CASSSGQGDSPLHF